The 23 T cell receptor beta chains given below trace back to one sample, sequenced in a study of T cell responses to AZD1222 COVID-19 vaccine. Profiled with immunoSEQ multiplex PCR; TCRdb holds only in-frame clones, not every one. The table has over 100,000 clones, approximately 91% seen once; the top ten hold more than 10%. The sample in question was peripheral blood, obtained on day 0 of MenACWY control vaccination. All receptors come from an adult in good health.

This chain uses TRBV15 with TRBJ2-7; D not resolved. There are 12 residues in the CDR3. V shed 4 bases and J shed 0 bases, with 4 bases lying between them. CDR1 and CDR2 from the germline V gene are LNHNV and YYDKDF (reference sequence). CDR3 nucleotide sequence: TGTGCCACCAGCACCGACTCCTACGAGCAGTACTTC. This codes for CATSTDSYEQYF.

The rearrangement joins TRBV23-1 to TRBJ2-7; D possibly corresponds to TRBD2 (5 bases). TRBV23-1 is marked as an open reading frame, function uncertain. Trimming took 9 bases from V and 7 from J, leaving 16 bases between them. The CDR3 consists of 12 residues. CDR3 nucleotides: TGCGCCAGGGAGACTATCCGAGGAGAGCAGTACTTC. Translated, it gives CARETIRGEQYF.

This chain links TRBV9 with TRBJ1-1; tentatively, D is TRBD1 (5 bases). CDR1 is SGDLS, CDR2 YYNGEE, per germline. The V end was cut by 0 bases, the J end by 6 bases, with 9 bases between. CDR3 length: 13 residues. The CDR3 nucleotides read TGTGCCAGCAGCGTAGGGGGGTTCTCTGAAGCTTTCTTT. It encodes CASSVGGFSEAFF.

The V and J genes are TRBV28 and TRBJ2-7, with 7 bases fitting TRBD1. There are 13 residues in the CDR3. The germline V gene has CDR1 MDHEN and CDR2 SYDVKM. V lost 5 bases, J lost 7 bases, and 8 bases stayed unmatched. CDR3 sequence reads: CASSPPDRLEQYF. The CDR3 coding sequence is TGTGCCAGCAGTCCCCCGGACAGGCTGGAGCAGTACTTC.

This clone came up once. CDR3 residues: CASSQVGTSGSRTWNEQFF. In DNA form, the CDR3 reads TGCGCCAGCAGCCAAGTAGGTACTAGCGGGAGTAGGACGTGGAATGAGCAGTTCTTC. The gene calls are TRBV4-1 and TRBJ2-1; 11 positions agree with TRBD2. The CDR3 consists of 19 residues. Germline V gene data show CDR1 as MGHRA and CDR2 as YSYEKL. With 1 base clipped from V and 7 bases from J, the junction kept 15 bases outside the gene matches.

This chain links TRBV24-1 with TRBJ2-3; D is undetermined. Germline lookup yields CDR1 KGHDR and CDR2 SFDVKD. The V and J ends lost 0 bases and 2 bases respectively, with 5 bases between them. This CDR3 has 14 residues. CDR3 sequence reads: CATSDLWATDTQYF. The CDR3 DNA follows: TGTGCCACCAGTGATTTGTGGGCCACAGATACGCAGTATTTT.

The V call is TRBV19, the J call TRBJ2-1, with TRBD1 matching over 8 bases. From germline, CDR1 is LNHDA and CDR2 SQIVND (reference sequence). This CDR3 region has 12 residues. V dropped 9 bases and J dropped 6; count of bases not matched to a gene: 4. CDR3 DNA sequence: TGTGCCAGCCGCGACAGGGGCAATGAGCAGTTCTTC. Residues: CASRDRGNEQFF.

The chain is built from TRBV7-3 and TRBJ1-1; TRBD1 aligns across 7 bases. The CDR3 totals 14 residues. V lost 4 bases and J lost 3; bases outside the gene matches: 5. In germline, CDR1 is SGHTA, CDR2 FQGTGA. CDR3 protein: CASSSQGGDTEAFF. As DNA, the CDR3 is TGTGCCAGCAGCTCCCAGGGGGGAGACACTGAAGCTTTCTTT.

The chain links TRBV6-2 or TRBV6-3 to TRBJ1-5; no reliable D call. CDR1 MNHEY and CDR2 SVGEGT come from the germline V gene. Trimming removed 0 bases from V and 1 base from J, with 10 bases in between. This CDR3 is 16 amino acids long. DNA for the CDR3: TGTGCCAGCAGTTACTCGATTCTCCCCAGCAATCAGCCCCAGCATTTT. Its translation: CASSYSILPSNQPQHF.

The CDR3 spells CASSHVRLLGVTEAFF. The CDR3 DNA reads as TGTGCCAGCAGCCACGTTCGCTTGCTCGGGGTAACTGAAGCTTTCTTT. This chain links TRBV5-6 with TRBJ1-1; no definite D call. Deletions cut 4 bases from V and 5 bases from J, with 21 bases between. CDR3 length equals 16 residues. Germline V lookup: CDR1 SGHDT, CDR2 YYEEEE.

V gene TRBV29-1 combines with J gene TRBJ2-7; the match to TRBD1 covers 10 bases. Germline V gene lookup returns CDR1 SQVTM and CDR2 ANQGSEA. Losses at the gene ends were 4 bases for V and 4 bases for J; bases not matched to a gene: 10. The CDR3 totals 15 residues. CDR3 coding DNA: TGCAGCGTTGCCGGGGGGGGACAGGGGACTTACGAGCAGTACTTC. The encoded protein is CSVAGGGQGTYEQYF.

V gene TRBV10-3 combines with J gene TRBJ1-1; 8 nucleotides match TRBD1. This CDR3 comprises 15 residues. V was clipped by 10 bases and J by 1 base; unmatched bases: 11. Germline CDR1 ENHRY, CDR2 SYGVKD. CDR3 amino acids: CATAPRQGTNTEAFF. The DNA of the CDR3 is TGTGCCACCGCACCCCGACAGGGGACGAACACTGAAGCTTTCTTT.

The rearrangement uses TRBV30 and TRBJ1-1, with D unclear. The germline CDR1 and CDR2 sequences are GTSNPN and SVGIG (reference sequence). CDR3 length: 17 residues. Trimming removed 3 bases from V and 0 bases from J, with 20 bases in between. The CDR3 region is CAWSSPRYRNLNTEAFF. For the CDR3, the DNA is TGTGCCTGGAGCTCGCCCCGATACAGAAATTTGAACACTGAAGCTTTCTTT.

V is TRBV2 and J is TRBJ1-5; 8 bases fit TRBD1. J gave up 6 bases and V 7 bases, and 8 bases lay outside the gene matches. The V gene's germline CDR1 is SNHLY and CDR2 FYNNEI. The CDR3 is 14 residues long. For the CDR3, the DNA is TGTGCCAGCATTCGGACAGGGCCAGGTCAGCCCCAGCATTTT. Protein: CASIRTGPGQPQHF.

This chain joins TRBV19 and TRBJ1-4; maybe TRBD1 (6 bases). Germline V lookup: CDR1 LNHDA, CDR2 SQIVND (reference sequence). Trimming shortened V by 3 bases and J by 5 bases, and 13 bases separated the two germline ends. The CDR3 length is 15 residues. In nucleotides, the CDR3 is TGTGCCAGTAGTATCGCAACAGGGCCAAATGAAAAACTGTTTTTT. Amino acids: CASSIATGPNEKLFF.

The chain joins TRBV27 to TRBJ2-7, with 7 bases fitting TRBD2. Germline V gene data show CDR1 as MNHEY and CDR2 as SMNVEV (reference sequence). V trimming: 3 bases; J trimming: 0 bases; junction bases outside the gene matches: 2. The CDR3 extends over 14 amino acids. In nucleotides, the CDR3 is TGTGCCAGCAGTTTCGGCGGGAGCTCCTACGAGCAGTACTTC. Translation: CASSFGGSSYEQYF.

This clone is termed medium-sized. The V and J genes are TRBV7-3 and TRBJ1-1; a possible D gene is TRBD1 (6 bases). V was cut by 5 bases and J by 7 bases, with 14 bases left in between. Germline V gives CDR1 SGHTA, CDR2 FQGTGA. The CDR3 spans 13 residues. The CDR3 DNA follows: TGTGCCAGCAGCCCTCCCGGGGGCCTTGAAGCTTTCTTT. Protein: CASSPPGGLEAFF.

The chain uses TRBV7-2 and TRBJ1-6; the match to TRBD1 covers 8 bases. The CDR3 has 15 amino acids. The V segment lost 2 bases and the J segment 5 bases; nucleotides outside the gene matches: 2. Germline V gives CDR1 SGHTA, CDR2 FQGNSA. The CDR3 region has the DNA TGTGCCAGCAGCTTACGACAGGGGAATAATTCACCCCTCCACTTT. It specifies CASSLRQGNNSPLHF.

The chain uses TRBV6-5 and TRBJ2-7; D is possibly TRBD1 (6 bases). The germline V gene has CDR1 MNHEY and CDR2 SVGAGI. The CDR3 contains 12 residues. V dropped 6 bases and J dropped 3 bases, with 9 bases sitting between them. As DNA, the CDR3 is TGTGCCAGCAGGCCACAGGGCTACGAGCAGTACTTC. It is translated as CASRPQGYEQYF.

This chain uses TRBV29-1 with TRBJ2-7; TRBD1 agrees at 8 bases. With V trimmed by 0 bases and J by 2 bases, 6 bases remained unmatched. Germline CDR1 SQVTM, CDR2 ANQGSEA. The CDR3 is 15 residues long. In DNA form, the CDR3 reads TGCAGCGTTGAAGATCTCGGACAGGGAGCCTACGAGCAGTACTTC. Translation: CSVEDLGQGAYEQYF.

This clone occurred once. CDR3 nucleotides: TGCGCCAGCAGCCCAACGTCAGGGACCGGGGCCAACGTCCTGACTTTC. This sequence encodes CASSPTSGTGANVLTF. V and J are TRBV5-1 and TRBJ2-6; D possibly matches TRBD1 or TRBD2 (5 bases each). Per the germline V gene, CDR1 is SGHRS and CDR2 is YFSETQ. This CDR3 is 16 amino acids long. V was shortened by 4 bases and J by 4 bases, with 15 bases between the two germline ends.

Only one count was recorded for this clone. The chain recombines TRBV12-3 or TRBV12-4 with TRBJ1-1; tentative D call: TRBD1 (5 bases). The CDR3 contains 13 residues. V lost 5 bases, J lost 6 bases, and 13 bases lay in between. The CDR3 nucleotides read TGTGCCAGCAGTGCCAGGGAGCGGGCTGAAGCTTTCTTT. Amino acids: CASSARERAEAFF.

The chain has TRBV3-1 (or the pseudogene TRBV3-2) and TRBJ1-4; 7 positions agree with TRBD1. Germline trimming cut 1 base from V and 7 bases from J; bases unmatched to any gene: 6. The germline V gene encodes CDR1 LGHDT and CDR2 YNNKEL (reference sequence). The CDR3 totals 15 residues. The CDR3 sequence is CASSQGRQGGEKLFF. For the CDR3, the DNA is TGTGCCAGCAGCCAAGGACGACAGGGTGGTGAAAAACTGTTTTTT.